This is a list of T cell receptor beta chains from one sample in a study of blood T cells in healthy people across ages. Each CDR3 protein is one row after TCRdb ran MiXCR on the 5' RACE reads. The sample holds 800,000 to 1,300,000 distinct CDR3 sequences; almost 25% are singletons and the top ten take approximately 0.79%. This sample was shared with a second study, whose subject was T cells of mothers and their children.

The sample consisted of blood. These TCRs come from a girl aged 2 to 10 in good health. The CDR3 runs from the conserved cysteine through the conserved F or W. Size tells how often a clone was seen (once, few, many) or the class of an expanded clone, and some rows leave it out.

j_gene	abundance	v_gene	CDR3aa
TRBJ2-2	few	TRBV4-2	CASSQDRGDTGELFF
TRBJ2-5	-	TRBV28	CASTTAGQETQYF
TRBJ2-2	few	TRBV3-1	CASSPGGLALGGELFF
TRBJ2-7	few	TRBV27	CASSLIGLASFEQYF
TRBJ2-5	few	TRBV5-6	CASRRRGGVQTQYF
TRBJ2-5	few	TRBV9	CASSPRGGGTGGETQYF
TRBJ1-2	-	TRBV6-5	CASSYSDRGANGYTF
-	-	TRBV20-1	CSAAPTSQWDNEQFF
TRBJ2-7	few	TRBV7-9	CASSLSPPGNLYEQYF
TRBJ2-5	-	TRBV4-3	CASSQDLGVHLYF
TRBJ2-7	-	TRBV3-1	CANSHSNGYEQYF
TRBJ2-5	-	TRBV24-1	CATATGVRTQETQYF
TRBJ1-2	few	TRBV18	CASSLDLGPPYGYTF
TRBJ2-3	-	TRBV29-1	CSVGGTTDTQYF
-	-	TRBV12-3/TRBV12-4	CASSSWAGKPEQYF
TRBJ2-1	many	TRBV27	CASRGLAGADEQFF
-	-	TRBV2	CASESGRDDEQYF
TRBJ2-7	-	TRBV29-1	CSVELGGYEQYF
TRBJ1-1	once	TRBV20-1	CSAGSVMNTEAFF
TRBJ1-5	few	TRBV28	CASSPIGRTQHF
TRBJ2-1	few	TRBV3-1	CASSTSLAGYNEQFF
TRBJ1-1	-	TRBV29-1	CSVTAVLANTEAFF
TRBJ2-7	-	TRBV4-2	CASSPQGTGGSEQCF
TRBJ2-7	-	TRBV7-9	CASSSRLLDEQYF